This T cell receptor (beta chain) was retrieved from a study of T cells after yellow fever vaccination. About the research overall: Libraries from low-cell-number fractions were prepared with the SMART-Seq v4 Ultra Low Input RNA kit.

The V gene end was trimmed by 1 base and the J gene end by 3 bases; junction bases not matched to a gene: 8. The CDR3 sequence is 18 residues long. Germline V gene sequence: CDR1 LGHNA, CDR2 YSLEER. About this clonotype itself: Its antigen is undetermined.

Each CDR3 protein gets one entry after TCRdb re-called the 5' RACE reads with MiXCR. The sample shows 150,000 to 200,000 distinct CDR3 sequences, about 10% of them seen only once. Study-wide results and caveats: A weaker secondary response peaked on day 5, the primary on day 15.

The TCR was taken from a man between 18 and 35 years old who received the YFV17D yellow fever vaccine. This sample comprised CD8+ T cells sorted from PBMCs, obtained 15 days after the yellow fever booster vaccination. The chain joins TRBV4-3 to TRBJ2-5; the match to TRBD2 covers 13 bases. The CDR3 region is CASSQGSAGTSGEETQYF. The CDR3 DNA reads TGCGCCAGCAGCCAAGGATCGGCTGGGACTAGCGGGGAAGAGACCCAGTACTTC.